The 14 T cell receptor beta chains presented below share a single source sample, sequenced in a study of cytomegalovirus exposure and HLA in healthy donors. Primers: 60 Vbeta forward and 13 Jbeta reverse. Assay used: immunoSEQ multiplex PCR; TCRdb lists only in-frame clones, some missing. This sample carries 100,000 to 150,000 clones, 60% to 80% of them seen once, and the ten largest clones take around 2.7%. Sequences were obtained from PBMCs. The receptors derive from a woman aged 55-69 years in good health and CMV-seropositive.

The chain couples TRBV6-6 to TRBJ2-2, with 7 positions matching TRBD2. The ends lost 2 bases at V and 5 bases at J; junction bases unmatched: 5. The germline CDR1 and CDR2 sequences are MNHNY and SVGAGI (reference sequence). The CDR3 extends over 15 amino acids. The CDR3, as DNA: TGTGCCAGCAGTTACACGGGGGGTCTAACCGGGGAGCTGTTTTTT. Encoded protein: CASSYTGGLTGELFF.

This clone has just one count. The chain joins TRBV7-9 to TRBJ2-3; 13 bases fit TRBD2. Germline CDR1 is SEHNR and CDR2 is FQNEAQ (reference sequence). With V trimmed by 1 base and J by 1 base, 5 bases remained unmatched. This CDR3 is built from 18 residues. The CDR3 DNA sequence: TGTGCCAGCAGCTTAGGACTAGCGGGGGGCCTACGCACAGATACGCAGTATTTT. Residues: CASSLGLAGGLRTDTQYF.

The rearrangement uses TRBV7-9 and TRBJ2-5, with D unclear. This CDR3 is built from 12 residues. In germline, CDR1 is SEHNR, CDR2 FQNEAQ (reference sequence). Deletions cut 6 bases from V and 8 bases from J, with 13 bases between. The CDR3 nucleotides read TGTGCCAGCAGTCGAGAGTTGTTTACCCAGTACTTC. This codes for CASSRELFTQYF.

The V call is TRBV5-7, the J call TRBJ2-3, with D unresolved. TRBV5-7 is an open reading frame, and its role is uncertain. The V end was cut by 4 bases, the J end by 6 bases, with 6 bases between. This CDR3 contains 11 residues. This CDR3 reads CASSPRDTQYF. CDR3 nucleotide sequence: TGTGCCAGCAGCCCGCGCGATACGCAGTATTTT.

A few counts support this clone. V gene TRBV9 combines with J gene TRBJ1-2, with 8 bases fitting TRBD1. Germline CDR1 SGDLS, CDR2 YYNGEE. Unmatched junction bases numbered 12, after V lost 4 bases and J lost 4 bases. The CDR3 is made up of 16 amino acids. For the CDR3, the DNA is TGTGCCAGCAGCCCCTACGGACAGGGCGCTACCTATGGCTACACCTTC. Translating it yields CASSPYGQGATYGYTF. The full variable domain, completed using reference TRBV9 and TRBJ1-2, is DSGVTQTPKHLITATGQRVTLRCSPRSGDLSVYWYQQSLDQGLQFLIQYYNGEERAKGNILERFSAQQFPDLHSELNLSSLELGDSALYFCASSPYGQGATYGYTFGSGTRLTVV.

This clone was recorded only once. CDR3: CASIRLAGGQNTQYF. The CDR3 DNA reads as TGTGCCAGCATTCGACTAGCGGGGGGGCAAAATACGCAGTATTTT. V and J are TRBV2 and TRBJ2-3, with 14 bases that match TRBD2. Losses at the gene ends were 7 bases for V and 7 bases for J; bases not matched to a gene: 7. This CDR3 has 15 amino acids. Germline V gene lookup returns CDR1 SNHLY and CDR2 FYNNEI. The variable domain in full, with the rest retrieved from reference TRBV2 and TRBJ2-3, is EPEVTQTPSHQVTQMGQEVILRCVPISNHLYFYWYRQILGQKVEFLVSFYNNEISEKSEIFDDQFSVERPDGSNFTLKIRSTKLEDSAMYFCASIRLAGGQNTQYFGPGTRLTVL.

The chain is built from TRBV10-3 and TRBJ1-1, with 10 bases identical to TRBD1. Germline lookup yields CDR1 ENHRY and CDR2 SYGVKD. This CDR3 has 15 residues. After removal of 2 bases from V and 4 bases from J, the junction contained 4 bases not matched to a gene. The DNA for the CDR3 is TGTGCCATCAGTGAGACGGGACAGGGGCCCACTGAAGCTTTCTTT. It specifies CAISETGQGPTEAFF.

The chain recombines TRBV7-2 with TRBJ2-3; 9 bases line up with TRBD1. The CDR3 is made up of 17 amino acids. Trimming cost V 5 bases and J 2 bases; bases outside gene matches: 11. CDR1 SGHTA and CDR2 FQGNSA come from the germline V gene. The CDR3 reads CASSTIGQGTFTDTQYF. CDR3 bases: TGTGCCAGCAGCACGATTGGACAGGGGACCTTCACAGATACGCAGTATTTT.

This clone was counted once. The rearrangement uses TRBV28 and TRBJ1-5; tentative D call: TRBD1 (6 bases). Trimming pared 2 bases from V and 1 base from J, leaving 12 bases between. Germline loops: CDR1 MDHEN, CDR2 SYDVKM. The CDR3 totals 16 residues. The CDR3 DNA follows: TGTGCCAGCAGTTTACCTCGGGACACCAGCAATCAGCCCCAGCATTTT. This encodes CASSLPRDTSNQPQHF.

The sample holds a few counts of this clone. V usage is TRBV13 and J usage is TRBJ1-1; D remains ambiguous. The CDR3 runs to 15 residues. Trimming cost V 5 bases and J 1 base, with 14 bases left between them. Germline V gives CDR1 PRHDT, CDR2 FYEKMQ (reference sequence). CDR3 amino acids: CASSITRLSNTEAFF. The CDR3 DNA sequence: TGTGCCAGCAGCATAACTCGTCTTTCGAACACTGAAGCTTTCTTT.

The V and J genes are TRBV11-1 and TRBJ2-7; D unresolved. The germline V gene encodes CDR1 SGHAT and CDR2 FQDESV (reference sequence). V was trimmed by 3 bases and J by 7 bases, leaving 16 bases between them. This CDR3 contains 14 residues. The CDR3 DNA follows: TGTGCCAGCAGCTTGGCAGGTTCCTTCTCGGAGCAGTACTTC. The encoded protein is CASSLAGSFSEQYF.

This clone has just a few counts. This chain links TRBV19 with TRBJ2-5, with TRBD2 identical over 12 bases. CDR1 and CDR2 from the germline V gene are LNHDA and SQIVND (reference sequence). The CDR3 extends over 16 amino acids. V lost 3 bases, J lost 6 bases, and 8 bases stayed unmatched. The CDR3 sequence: CASSMHSSGGGKTQYF. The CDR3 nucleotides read TGTGCCAGTAGTATGCATTCTAGCGGGGGGGGGAAGACCCAGTACTTC.

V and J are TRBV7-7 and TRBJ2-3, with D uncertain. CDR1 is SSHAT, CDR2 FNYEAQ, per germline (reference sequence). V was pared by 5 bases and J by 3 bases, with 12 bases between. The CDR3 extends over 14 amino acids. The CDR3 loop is CASSPQVGTDTQYF. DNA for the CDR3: TGTGCCAGCAGCCCCCAGGTCGGTACAGATACGCAGTATTTT. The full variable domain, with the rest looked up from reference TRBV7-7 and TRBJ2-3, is GAGVSQSPRYKVTKRGQDVTLRCDPISSHATLYWYQQALGQGPEFLTYFNYEAQPDKSGLPSDRFSAERPEGSISTLTIQRTEQRDSAMYRCASSPQVGTDTQYFGPGTRLTVL.

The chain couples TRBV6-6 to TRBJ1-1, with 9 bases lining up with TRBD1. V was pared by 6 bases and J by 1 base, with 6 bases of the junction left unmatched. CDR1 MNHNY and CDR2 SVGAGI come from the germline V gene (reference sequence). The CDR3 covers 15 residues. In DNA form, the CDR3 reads TGTGCCAGCAGGAGGCCGGGACAGGGGAACACTGAAGCTTTCTTT. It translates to CASRRPGQGNTEAFF.